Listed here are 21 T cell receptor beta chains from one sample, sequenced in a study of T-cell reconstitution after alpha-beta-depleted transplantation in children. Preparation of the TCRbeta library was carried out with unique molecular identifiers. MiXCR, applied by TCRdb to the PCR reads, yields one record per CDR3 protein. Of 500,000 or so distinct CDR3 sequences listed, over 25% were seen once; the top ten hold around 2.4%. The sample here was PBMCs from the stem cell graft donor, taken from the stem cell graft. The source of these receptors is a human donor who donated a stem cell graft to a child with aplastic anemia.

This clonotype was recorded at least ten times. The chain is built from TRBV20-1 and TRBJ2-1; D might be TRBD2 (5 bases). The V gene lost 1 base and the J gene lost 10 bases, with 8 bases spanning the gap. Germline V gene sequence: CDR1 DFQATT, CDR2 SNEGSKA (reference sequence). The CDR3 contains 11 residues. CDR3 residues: CSARGEYEQFF. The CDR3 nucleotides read TGCAGTGCTAGAGGGGAGTACGAGCAGTTCTTC.

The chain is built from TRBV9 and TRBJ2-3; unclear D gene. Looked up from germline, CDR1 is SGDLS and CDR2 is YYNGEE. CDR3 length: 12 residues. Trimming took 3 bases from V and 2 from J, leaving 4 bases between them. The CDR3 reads CASSEITDTQYF. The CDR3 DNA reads TGTGCCAGCAGCGAGATCACAGATACGCAGTATTTT.

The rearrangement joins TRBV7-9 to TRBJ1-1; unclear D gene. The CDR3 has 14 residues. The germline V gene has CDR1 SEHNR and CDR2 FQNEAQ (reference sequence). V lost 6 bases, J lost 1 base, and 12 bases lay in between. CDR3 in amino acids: CASSSRDSNTEAFF. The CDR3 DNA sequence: TGTGCCAGCAGTAGCCGGGATTCGAACACTGAAGCTTTCTTT.

The CDR3 protein is CASSTRRVSYNEQFF. The CDR3 region has the DNA TGTGCCAGCAGCACCCGACGGGTGTCCTACAATGAGCAGTTCTTC. The V call is TRBV13, the J call TRBJ2-1; D unresolved. Trimming pared 5 bases from V and 1 base from J, leaving 12 bases between. CDR1 is PRHDT and CDR2 is FYEKMQ in the germline V gene (reference sequence). The CDR3 consists of 15 residues.

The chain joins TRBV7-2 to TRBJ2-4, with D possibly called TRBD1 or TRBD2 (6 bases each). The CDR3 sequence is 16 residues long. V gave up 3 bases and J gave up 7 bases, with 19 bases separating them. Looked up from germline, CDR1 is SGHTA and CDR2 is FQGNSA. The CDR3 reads CASSFSGGPRGNIQYF. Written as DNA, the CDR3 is TGTGCCAGCAGCTTCAGTGGGGGGCCCCGAGGGAACATTCAGTACTTC.

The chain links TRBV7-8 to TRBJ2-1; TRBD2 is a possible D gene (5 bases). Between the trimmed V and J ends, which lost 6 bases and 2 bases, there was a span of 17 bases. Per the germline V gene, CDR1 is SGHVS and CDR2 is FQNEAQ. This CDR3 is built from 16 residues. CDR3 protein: CASRTYVGVPYNEQFF. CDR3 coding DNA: TGTGCCAGCAGGACATACGTGGGAGTTCCCTACAATGAGCAGTTCTTC. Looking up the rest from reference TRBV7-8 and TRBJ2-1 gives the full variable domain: GAGVSQSPRYKVAKRGQDVALRCDPISGHVSLFWYQQALGQGPEFLTYFQNEAQLDKSGLPSDRFFAERPEGSVSTLKIQRTQQEDSAVYLCASRTYVGVPYNEQFFGPGTRLTVL.

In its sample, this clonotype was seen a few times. The CDR3 DNA follows: TGTGCCAGCAGTGGATCCCTCTCCTCCTACGAGCAGTACTTC. Translated: CASSGSLSSYEQYF. This rearrangement joins TRBV28 to TRBJ2-7; D is uncertain. Between the trimmed V and J ends, which lost 5 bases and 0 bases, there was a span of 11 bases. This CDR3 region has 14 residues. Looked up from germline, CDR1 is MDHEN and CDR2 is SYDVKM.

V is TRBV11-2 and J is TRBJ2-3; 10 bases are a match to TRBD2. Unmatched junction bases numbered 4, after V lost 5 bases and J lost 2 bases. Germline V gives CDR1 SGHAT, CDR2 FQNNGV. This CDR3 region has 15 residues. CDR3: CASSLGLAATDTQYF. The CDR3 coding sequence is TGTGCCAGCAGCCTAGGACTAGCGGCCACAGATACGCAGTATTTT.

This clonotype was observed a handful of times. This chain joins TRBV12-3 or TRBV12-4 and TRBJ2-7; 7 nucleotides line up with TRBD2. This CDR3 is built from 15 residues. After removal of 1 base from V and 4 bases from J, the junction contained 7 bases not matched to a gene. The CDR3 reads CASSLDVGRGYEQYF. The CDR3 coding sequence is TGTGCCAGCAGTTTAGATGTAGGGAGGGGATACGAGCAGTACTTC.

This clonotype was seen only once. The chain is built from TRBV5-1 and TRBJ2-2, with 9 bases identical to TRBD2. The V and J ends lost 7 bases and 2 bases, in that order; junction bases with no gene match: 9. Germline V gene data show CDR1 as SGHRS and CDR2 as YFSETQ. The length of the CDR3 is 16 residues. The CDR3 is CASGLAGEKNTGELFF. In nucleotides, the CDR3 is TGCGCCAGCGGATTAGCGGGAGAGAAAAACACCGGGGAGCTGTTTTTT.

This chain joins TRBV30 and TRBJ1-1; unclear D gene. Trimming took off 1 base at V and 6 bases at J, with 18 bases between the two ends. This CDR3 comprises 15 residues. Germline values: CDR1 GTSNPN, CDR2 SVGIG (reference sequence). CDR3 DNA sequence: TGTGCCTGGAGTGACCCCTTCGGGATTCCAGCTGAAGCTTTCTTT. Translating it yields CAWSDPFGIPAEAFF. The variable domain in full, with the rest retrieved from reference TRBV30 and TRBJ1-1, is SQTIHQWPATLVQPVGSPLSLECTVEGTSNPNLYWYRQAAGRGLQLLFYSVGIGQISSEVPQNLSASRPQDRQFILSSKKLLLSDSGFYLCAWSDPFGIPAEAFFGQGTRLTVV.

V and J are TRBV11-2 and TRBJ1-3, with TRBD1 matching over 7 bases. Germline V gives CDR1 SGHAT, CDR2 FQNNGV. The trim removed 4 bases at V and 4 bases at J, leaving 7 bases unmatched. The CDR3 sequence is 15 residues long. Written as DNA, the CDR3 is TGTGCCAGCAGCTCTCGACAGGGTTTAGGAAACACCATATATTTT. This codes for CASSSRQGLGNTIYF.

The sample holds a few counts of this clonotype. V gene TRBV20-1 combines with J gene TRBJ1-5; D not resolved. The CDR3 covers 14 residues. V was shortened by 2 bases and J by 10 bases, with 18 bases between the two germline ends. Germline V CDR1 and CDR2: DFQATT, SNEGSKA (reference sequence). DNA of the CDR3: TGCAGTGCTAGAATCTCGGGGAGGGCCGGACCCCAGCATTTT. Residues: CSARISGRAGPQHF.

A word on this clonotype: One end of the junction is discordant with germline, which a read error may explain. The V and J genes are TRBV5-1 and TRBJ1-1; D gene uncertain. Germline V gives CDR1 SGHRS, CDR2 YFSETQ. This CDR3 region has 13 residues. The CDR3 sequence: CASSLEMNTEAFF. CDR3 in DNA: TGTGCCAGCAGCTTAGAGATGAACACTGAAGCTTTCTTT.

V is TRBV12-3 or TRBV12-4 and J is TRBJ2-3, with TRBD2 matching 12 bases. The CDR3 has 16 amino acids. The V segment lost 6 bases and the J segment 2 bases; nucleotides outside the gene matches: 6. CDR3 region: CASRRGLAGITDTQYF. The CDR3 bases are TGTGCCAGCAGAAGAGGACTAGCGGGAATCACAGATACGCAGTATTTT.

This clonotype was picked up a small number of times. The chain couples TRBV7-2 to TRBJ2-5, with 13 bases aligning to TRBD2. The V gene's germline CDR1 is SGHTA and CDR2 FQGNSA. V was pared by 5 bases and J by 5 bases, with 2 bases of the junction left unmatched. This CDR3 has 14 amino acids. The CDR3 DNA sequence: TGTGCCAGCAGCCTGACTAGCGGGAGGGAGACCCAGTACTTC. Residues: CASSLTSGRETQYF.

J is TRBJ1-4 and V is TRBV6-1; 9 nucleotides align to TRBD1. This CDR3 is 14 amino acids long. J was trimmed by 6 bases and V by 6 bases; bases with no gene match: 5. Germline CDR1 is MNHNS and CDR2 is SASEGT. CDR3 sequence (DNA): TGTGCCAGCAGAAACTACAGGGGGCATGAAAAACTGTTTTTT. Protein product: CASRNYRGHEKLFF.

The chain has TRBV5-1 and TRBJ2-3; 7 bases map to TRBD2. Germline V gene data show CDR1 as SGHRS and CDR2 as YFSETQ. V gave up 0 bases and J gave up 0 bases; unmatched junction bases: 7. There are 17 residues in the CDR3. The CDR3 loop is CASSLAGSGASTDTQYF. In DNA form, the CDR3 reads TGCGCCAGCAGCTTGGCCGGCAGCGGGGCTAGCACAGATACGCAGTATTTT.

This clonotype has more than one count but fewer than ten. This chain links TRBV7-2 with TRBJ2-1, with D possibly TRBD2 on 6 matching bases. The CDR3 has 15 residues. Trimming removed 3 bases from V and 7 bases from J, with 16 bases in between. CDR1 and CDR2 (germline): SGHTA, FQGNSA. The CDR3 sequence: CASSFAGLARNEQFF. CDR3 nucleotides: TGTGCCAGCAGCTTCGCCGGGCTAGCGAGGAATGAGCAGTTCTTC.

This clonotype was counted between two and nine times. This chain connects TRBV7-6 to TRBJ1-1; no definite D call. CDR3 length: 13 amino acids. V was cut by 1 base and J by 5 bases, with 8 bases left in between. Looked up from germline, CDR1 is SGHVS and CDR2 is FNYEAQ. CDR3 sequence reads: CASSLEAGTEAFF. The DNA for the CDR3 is TGTGCCAGCAGCTTAGAGGCGGGGACTGAAGCTTTCTTT.

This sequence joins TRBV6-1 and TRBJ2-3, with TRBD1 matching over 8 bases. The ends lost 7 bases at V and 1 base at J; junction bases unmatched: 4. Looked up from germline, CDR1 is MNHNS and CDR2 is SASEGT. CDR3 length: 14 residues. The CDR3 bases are TGTGCCAGCACCCCGACAGGGGGCACAGATACGCAGTATTTT. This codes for CASTPTGGTDTQYF.